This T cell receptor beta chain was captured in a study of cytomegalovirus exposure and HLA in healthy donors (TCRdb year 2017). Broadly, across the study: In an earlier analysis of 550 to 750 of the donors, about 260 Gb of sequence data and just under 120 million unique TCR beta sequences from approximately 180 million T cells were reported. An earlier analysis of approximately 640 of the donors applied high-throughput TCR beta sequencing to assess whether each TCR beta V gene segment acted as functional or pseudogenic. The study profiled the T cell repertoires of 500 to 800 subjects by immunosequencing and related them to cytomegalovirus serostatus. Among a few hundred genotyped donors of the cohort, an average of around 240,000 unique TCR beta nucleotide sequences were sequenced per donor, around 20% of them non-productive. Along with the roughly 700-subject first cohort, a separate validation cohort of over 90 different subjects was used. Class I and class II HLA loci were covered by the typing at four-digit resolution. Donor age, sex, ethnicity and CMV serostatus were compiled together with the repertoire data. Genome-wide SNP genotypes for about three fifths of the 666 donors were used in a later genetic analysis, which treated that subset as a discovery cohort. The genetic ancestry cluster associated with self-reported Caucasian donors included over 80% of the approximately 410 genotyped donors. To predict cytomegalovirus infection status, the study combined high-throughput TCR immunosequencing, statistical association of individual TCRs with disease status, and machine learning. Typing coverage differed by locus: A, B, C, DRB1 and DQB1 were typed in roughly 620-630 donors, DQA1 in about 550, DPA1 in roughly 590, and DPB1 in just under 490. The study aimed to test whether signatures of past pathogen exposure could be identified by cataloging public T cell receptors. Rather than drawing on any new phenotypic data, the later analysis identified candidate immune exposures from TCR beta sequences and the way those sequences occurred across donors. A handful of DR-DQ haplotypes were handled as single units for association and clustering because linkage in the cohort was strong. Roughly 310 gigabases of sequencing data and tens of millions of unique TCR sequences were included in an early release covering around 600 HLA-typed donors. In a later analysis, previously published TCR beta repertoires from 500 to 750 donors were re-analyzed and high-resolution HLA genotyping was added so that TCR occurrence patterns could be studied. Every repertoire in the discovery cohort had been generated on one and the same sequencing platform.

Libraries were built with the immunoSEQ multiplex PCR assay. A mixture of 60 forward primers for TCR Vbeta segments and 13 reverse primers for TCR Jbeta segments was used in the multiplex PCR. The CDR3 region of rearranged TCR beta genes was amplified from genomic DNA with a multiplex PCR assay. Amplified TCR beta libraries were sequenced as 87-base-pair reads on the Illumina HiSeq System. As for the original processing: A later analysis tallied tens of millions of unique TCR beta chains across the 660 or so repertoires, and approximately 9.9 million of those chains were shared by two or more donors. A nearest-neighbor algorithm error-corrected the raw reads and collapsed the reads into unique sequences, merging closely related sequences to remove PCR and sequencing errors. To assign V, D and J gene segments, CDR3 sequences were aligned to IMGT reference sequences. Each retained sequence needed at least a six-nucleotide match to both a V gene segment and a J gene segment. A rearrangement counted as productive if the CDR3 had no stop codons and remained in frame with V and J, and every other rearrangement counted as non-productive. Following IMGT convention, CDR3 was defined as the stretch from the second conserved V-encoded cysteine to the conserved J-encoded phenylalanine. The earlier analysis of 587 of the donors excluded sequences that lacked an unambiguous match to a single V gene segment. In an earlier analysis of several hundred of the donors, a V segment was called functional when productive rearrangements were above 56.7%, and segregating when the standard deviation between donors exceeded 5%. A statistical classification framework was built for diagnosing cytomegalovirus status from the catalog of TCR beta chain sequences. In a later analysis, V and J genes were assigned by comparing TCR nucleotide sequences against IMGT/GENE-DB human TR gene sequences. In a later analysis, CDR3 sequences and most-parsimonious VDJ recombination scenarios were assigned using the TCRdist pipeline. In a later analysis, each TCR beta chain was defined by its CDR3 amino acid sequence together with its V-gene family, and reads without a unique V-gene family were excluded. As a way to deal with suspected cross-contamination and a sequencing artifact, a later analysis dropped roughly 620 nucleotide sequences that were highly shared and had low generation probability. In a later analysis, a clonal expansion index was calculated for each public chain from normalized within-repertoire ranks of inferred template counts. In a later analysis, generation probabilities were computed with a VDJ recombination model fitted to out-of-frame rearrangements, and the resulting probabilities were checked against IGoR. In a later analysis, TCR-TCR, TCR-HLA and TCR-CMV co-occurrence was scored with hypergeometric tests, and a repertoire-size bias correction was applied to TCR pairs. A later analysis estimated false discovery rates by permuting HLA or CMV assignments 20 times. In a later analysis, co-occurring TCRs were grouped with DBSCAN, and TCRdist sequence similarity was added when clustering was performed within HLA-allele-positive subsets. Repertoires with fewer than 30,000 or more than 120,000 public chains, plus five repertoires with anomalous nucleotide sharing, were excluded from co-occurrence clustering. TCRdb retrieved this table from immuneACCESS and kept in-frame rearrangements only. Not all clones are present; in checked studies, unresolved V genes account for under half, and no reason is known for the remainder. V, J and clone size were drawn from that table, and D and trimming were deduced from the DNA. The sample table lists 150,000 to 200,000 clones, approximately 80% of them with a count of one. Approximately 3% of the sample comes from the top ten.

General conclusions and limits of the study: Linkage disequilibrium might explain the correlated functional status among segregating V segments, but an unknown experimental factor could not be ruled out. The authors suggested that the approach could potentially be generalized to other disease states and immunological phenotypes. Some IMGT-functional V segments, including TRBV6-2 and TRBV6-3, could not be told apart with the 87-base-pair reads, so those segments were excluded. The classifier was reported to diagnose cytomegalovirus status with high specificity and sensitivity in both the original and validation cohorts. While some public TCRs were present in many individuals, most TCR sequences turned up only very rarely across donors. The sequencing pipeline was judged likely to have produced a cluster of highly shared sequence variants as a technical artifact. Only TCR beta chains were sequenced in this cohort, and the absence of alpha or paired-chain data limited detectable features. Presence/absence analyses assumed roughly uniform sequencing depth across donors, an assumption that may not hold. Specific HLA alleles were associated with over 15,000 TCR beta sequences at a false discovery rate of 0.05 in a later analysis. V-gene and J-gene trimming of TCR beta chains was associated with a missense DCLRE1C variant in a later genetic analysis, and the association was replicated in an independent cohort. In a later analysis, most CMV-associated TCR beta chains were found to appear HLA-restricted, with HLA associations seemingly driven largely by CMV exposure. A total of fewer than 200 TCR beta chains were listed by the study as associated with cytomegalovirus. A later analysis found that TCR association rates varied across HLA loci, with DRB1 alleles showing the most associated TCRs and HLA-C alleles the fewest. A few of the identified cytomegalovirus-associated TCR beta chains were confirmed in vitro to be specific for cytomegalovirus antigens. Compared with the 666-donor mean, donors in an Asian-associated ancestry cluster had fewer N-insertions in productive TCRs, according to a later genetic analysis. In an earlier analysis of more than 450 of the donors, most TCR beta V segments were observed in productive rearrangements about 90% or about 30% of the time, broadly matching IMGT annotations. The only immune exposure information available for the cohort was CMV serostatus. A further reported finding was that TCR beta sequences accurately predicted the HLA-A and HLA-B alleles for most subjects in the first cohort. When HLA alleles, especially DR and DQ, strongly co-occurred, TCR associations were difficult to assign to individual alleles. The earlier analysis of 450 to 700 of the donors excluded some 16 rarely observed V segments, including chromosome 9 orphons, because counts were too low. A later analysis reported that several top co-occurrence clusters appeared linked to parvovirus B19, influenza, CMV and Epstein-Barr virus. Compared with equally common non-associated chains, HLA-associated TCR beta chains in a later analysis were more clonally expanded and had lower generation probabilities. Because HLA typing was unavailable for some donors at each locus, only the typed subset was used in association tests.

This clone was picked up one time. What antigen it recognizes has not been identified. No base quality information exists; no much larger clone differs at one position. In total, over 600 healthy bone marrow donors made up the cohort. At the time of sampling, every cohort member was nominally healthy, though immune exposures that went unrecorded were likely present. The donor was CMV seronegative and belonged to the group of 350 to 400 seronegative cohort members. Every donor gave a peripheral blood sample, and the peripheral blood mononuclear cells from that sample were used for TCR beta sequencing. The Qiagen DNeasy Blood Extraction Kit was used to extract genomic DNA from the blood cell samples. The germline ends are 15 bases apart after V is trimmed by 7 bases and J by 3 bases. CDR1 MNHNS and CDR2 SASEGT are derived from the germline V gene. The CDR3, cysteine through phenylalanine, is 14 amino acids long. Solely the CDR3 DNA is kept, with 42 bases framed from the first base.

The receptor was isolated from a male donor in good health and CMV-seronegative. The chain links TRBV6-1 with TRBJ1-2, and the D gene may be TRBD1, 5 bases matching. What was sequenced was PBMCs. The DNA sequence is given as TGTGCCAGCAACTTCGACAGTTTTTACTATGGCTACACCTTC. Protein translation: CASNFDSFYYGYTF.